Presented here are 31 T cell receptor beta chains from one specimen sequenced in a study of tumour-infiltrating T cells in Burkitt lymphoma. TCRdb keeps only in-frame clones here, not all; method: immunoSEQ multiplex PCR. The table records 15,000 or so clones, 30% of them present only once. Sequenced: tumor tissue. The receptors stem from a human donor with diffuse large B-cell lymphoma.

CDR3 region: CSVPGRDRAYTDTQYF. The CDR3 nucleotides read TGCAGCGTTCCCGGCCGGGACCGAGCGTACACAGATACGCAGTATTTT. The J gene is TRBJ2-3, the V gene TRBV29-1; the D call may be TRBD1 or TRBD2 (5 bases each). Germline CDR1 reads SQVTM; CDR2 reads ANQGSEA. This CDR3 has 16 residues. The ends were cut back, 5 bases at V and 2 bases at J, with 20 bases in the middle.

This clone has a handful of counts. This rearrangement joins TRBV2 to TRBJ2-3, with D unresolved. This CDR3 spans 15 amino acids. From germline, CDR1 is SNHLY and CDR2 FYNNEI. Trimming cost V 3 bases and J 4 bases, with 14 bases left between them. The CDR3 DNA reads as TGTGCCAGCAGTGATGTCCGGAATCGAGCAGATACGCAGTATTTT. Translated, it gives CASSDVRNRADTQYF.

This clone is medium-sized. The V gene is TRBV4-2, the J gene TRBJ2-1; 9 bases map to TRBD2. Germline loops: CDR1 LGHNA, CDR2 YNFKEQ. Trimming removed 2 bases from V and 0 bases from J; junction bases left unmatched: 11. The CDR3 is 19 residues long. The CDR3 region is CASSQPGLAGLSSYNEQFF. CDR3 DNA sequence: TGTGCCAGCAGCCAACCGGGACTAGCTGGTTTAAGCTCCTACAATGAGCAGTTCTTC.

The CDR3 nucleotides are TGTGCCAGCTCGAAGTACGGCTCCTACGAGCAGTACTTC. This codes for CASSKYGSYEQYF. The rearrangement links TRBV9 to TRBJ2-7, with D hard to call. Germline assignment: CDR1 SGDLS and CDR2 YYNGEE. V was clipped by 7 bases and J by 0 bases, with 11 bases between them. The CDR3 extends over 13 amino acids.

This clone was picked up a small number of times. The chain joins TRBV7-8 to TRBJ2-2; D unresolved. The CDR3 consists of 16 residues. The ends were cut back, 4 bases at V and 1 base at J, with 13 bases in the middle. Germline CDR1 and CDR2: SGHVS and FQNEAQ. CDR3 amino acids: CASSSNPMGNTGELFF. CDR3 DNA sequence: TGTGCCAGCAGCTCGAACCCAATGGGGAACACCGGGGAGCTGTTTTTT.

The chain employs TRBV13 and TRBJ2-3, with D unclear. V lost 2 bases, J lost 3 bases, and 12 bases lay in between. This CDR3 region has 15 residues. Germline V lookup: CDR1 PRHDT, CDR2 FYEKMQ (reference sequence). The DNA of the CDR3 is TGTGCCAGCAGCTTAAGGGCCTCTGGGACAGATACGCAGTATTTT. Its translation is CASSLRASGTDTQYF.

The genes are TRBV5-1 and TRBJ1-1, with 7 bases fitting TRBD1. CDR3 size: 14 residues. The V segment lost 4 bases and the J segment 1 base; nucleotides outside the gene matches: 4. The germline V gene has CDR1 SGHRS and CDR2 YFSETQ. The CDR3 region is CASSTGTANTEAFF. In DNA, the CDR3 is TGCGCCAGCAGCACGGGGACAGCGAACACTGAAGCTTTCTTT. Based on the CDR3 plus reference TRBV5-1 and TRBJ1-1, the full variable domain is KAGVTQTPRYLIKTRGQQVTLSCSPISGHRSVSWYQQTPGQGLQFLFEYFSETQRNKGNFPGRFSGRQFSNSRSEMNVSTLELGDSALYLCASSTGTANTEAFFGQGTRLTVV.

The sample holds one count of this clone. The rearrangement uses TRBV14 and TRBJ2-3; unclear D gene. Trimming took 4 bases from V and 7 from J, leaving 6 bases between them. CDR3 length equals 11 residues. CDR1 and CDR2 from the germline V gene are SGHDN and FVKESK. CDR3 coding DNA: TGTGCCAGCAGCCTCCGCCATACGCAGTATTTT. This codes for CASSLRHTQYF.

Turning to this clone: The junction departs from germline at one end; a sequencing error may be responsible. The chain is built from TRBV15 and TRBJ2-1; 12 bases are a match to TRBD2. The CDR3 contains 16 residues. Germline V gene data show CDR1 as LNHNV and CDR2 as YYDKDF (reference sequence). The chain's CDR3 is CATSRTSGRYYSEQFF. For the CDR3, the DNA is TGTGCCACCAGCAGGACTAGCGGGAGATACTACAGTGAGCAGTTCTTC.

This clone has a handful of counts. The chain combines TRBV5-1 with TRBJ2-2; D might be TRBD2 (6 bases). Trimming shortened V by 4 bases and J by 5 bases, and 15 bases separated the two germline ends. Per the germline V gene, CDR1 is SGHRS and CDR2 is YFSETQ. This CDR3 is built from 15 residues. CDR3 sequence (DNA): TGCGCCAGCAGCCCGGGGGTAGCCGGGACCGGGGAGCTGTTTTTT. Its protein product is CASSPGVAGTGELFF.

This CDR3 is CASSSRQISMNTEAFF. For the CDR3, the DNA is TGTGCCAGCAGCTCGCGACAGATAAGCATGAACACTGAAGCTTTCTTT. This chain joins TRBV7-9 and TRBJ1-1, with D possibly being TRBD1 (5 bases). V lost 4 bases, J lost 0 bases, and 15 bases lay in between. This CDR3 spans 16 amino acids. Germline CDR1 and CDR2: SEHNR and FQNEAQ (reference sequence).

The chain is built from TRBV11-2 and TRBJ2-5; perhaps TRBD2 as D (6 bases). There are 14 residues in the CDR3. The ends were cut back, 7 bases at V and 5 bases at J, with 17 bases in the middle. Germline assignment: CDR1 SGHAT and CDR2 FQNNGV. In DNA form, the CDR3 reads TGTGCCAGCACCCCAGCGCGAGGGAGGGAGACCCAGTACTTC. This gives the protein CASTPARGRETQYF.

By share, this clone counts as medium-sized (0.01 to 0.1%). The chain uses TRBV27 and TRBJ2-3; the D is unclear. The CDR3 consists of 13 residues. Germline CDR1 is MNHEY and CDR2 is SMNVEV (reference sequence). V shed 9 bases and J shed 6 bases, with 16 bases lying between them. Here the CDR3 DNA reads TGTGCCAGTACCCATTCGGTCGTTGATACGCAGTATTTT. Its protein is CASTHSVVDTQYF.

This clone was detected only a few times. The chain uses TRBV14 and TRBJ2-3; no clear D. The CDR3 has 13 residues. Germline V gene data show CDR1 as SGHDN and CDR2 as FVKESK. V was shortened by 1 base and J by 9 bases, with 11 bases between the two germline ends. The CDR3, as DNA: TGTGCCAGCAGCCAAGTCTCGGCCGTCACGCAGTATTTT. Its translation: CASSQVSAVTQYF.

The CDR3 region has the DNA TGTGCCACCAGCACCTCTAGACAGGGTAATAACTATGGCTACACCTTC. Translating it yields CATSTSRQGNNYGYTF. The J gene is TRBJ1-2, the V gene TRBV15, with 7 bases lining up with TRBD1. CDR1 LNHNV and CDR2 YYDKDF come from the germline V gene (reference sequence). J was trimmed by 1 base and V by 4 bases; bases with no gene match: 9. The CDR3 contains 16 residues.

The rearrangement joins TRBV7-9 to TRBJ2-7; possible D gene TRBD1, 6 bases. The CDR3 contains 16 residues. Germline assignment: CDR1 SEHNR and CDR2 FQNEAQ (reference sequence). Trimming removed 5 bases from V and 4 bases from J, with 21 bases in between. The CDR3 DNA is TGTGCCAGCAGCCCAGAGGAGACAGGTTACAAGTACGAGCAGTACTTC. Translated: CASSPEETGYKYEQYF.

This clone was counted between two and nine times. CDR3 nucleotides: TGTGCCTGGAGGACCCCGGGTGGCTATGGCTACACCTTC. It encodes CAWRTPGGYGYTF. The chain uses TRBV30 and TRBJ1-2; D is unclear. This CDR3 comprises 13 residues. Between the trimmed V and J ends, which lost 3 bases and 4 bases, there was a span of 12 bases. CDR1 is GTSNPN, CDR2 SVGIG, per germline (reference sequence).

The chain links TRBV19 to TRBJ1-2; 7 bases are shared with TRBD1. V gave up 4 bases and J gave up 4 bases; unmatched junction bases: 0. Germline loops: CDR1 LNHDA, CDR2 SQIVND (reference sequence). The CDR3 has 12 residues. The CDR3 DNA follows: TGTGCCAGTAGTAGACAGGGCTATGGCTACACCTTC. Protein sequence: CASSRQGYGYTF.

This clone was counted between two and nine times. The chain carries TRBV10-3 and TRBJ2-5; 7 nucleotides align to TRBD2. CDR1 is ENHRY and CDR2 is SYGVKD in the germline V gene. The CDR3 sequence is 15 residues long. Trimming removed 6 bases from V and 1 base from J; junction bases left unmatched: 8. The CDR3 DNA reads TGTGCCATCAGCCCCTCTGGCGGGGGCCAAGAGACCCAGTACTTC. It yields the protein CAISPSGGGQETQYF.

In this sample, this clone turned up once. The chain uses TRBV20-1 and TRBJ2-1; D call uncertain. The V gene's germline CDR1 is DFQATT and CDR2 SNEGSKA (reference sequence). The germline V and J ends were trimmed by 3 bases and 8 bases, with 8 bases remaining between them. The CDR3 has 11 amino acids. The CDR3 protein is CSASLLDEQFF. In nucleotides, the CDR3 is TGCAGTGCTAGCCTGTTGGATGAGCAGTTCTTC.

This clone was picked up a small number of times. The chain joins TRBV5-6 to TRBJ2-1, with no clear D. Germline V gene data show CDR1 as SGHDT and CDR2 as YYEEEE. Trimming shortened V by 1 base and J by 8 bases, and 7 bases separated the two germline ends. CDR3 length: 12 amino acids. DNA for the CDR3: TGTGCCAGCAGCTTGAGTGCATATGAGCAGTTCTTC. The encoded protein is CASSLSAYEQFF.

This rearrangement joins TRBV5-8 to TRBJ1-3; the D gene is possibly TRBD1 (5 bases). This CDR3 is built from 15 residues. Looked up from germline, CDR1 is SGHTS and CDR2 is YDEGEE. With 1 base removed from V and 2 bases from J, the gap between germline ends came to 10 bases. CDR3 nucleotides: TGTGCCAGCAGCTTGCGTAGGGGAACTGGAAACACCATATATTTT. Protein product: CASSLRRGTGNTIYF.

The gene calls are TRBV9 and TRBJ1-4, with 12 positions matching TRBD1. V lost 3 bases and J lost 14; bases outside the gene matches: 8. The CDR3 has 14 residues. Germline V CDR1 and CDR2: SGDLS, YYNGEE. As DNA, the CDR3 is TGTGCCAGCAGCGCACGGGACAGGGGGCCGCATCTGTTTTTT. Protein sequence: CASSARDRGPHLFF.

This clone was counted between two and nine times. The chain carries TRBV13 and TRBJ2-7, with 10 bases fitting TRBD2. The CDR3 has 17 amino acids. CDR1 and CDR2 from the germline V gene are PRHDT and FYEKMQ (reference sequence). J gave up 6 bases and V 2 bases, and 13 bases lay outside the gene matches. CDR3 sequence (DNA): TGTGCCAGCAGCTTATTTCCTAGCGGGAGACTCGGGGGCGAGCAGTACTTC. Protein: CASSLFPSGRLGGEQYF.

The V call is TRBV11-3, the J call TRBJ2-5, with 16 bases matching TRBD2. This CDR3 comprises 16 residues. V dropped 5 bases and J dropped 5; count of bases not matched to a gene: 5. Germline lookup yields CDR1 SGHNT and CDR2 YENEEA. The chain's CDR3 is CASSPGTSGREETQYF. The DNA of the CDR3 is TGTGCCAGCAGCCCAGGGACTAGCGGGAGGGAGGAGACCCAGTACTTC.

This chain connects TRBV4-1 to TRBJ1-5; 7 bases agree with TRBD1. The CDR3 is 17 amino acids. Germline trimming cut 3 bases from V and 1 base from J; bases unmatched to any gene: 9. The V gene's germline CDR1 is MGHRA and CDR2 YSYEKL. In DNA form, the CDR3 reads TGCGCCAGCAGCCAGGACGGGACAGCTGCAAGCAATCAGCCCCAGCATTTT. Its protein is CASSQDGTAASNQPQHF.

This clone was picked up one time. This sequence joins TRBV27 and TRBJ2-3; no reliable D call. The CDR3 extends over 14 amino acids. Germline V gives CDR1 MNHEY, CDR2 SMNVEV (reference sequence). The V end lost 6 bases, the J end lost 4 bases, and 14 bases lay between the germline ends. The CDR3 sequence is CASSRGLGPDTQYF. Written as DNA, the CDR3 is TGTGCCAGCAGCAGAGGCCTAGGCCCAGATACGCAGTATTTT.

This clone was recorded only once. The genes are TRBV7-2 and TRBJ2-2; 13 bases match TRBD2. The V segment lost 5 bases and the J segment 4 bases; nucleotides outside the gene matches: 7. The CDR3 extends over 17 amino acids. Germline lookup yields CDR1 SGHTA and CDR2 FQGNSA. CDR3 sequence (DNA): TGTGCCAGCAGCCCTTGGACTAGCGGGAGTAGCACCGGGGAGCTGTTTTTT. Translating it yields CASSPWTSGSSTGELFF.

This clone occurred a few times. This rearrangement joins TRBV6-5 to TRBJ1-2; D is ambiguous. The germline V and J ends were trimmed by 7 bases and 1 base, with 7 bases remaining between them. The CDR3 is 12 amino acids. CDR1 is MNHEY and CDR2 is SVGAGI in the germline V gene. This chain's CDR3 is CASIGDNYGYTF. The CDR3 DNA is TGTGCCAGCATCGGGGATAACTATGGCTACACCTTC.

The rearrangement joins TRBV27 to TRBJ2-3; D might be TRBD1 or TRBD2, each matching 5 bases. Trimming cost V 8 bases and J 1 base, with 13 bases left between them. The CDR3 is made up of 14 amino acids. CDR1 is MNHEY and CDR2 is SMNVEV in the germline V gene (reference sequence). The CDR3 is CASRDPGRTDTQYF. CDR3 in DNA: TGTGCCAGCCGCGACCCGGGGCGCACAGATACGCAGTATTTT.

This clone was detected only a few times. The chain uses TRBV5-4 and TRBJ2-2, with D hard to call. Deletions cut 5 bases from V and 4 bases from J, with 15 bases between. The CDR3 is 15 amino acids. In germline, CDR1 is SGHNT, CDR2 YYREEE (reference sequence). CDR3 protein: CASSRAQPGTGELFF. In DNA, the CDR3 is TGTGCCAGCAGTAGGGCCCAGCCGGGCACCGGGGAGCTGTTTTTT. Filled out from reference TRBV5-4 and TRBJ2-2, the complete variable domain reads ETGVTQSPTHLIKTRGQQVTLRCSSQSGHNTVSWYQQALGQGPQFIFQYYREEENGRGNFPPRFSGLQFPNYSSELNVNALELDDSALYLCASSRAQPGTGELFFGEGSRLTVL.